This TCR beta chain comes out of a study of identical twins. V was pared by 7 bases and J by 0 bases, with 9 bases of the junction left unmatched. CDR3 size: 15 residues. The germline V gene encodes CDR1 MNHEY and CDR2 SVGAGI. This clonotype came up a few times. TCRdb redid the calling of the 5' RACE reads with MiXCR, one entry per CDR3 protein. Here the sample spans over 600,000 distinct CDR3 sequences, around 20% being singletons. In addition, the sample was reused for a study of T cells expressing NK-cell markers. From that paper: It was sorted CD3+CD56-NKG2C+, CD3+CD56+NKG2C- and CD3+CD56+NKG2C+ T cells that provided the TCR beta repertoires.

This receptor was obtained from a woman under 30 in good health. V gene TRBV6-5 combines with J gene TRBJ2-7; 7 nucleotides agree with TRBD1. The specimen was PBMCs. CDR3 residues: CASTLVRGLSYEQYF. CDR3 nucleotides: TGTGCCAGCACTTTGGTGAGGGGGCTCTCCTACGAGCAGTACTTC.